Shown below are 24 T cell receptor beta chains from a single sample sequenced in a study of blood T cells in healthy people across ages (dated by TCRdb to between 2014 and 2016). Library method: 5' RACE. The run used an Illumina HiSeq 2500. The second PCR ran for about 7 to 11 cycles and used a J-beta primer mix along with a sample-barcoded 5' primer. In-frame beta chains were kept once TCRdb had trimmed the public reads at Q25 with fastp and called clones with MiXCR. Each record represents a unique CDR3 protein, reported with the most common genes and DNA among its rows. The sample table records around 990,000 distinct CDR3 sequences; 30% to 40% of these occur just once. Jointly, the top ten make up about 12% of the sample. The specimen sequenced was blood. These receptors came from a man in his late teens or twenties in good health.

The chain combines TRBV6-6 with TRBJ1-4, with 7 bases matching TRBD1. Germline V gives CDR1 MNHNY, CDR2 SVGAGI (reference sequence). With V trimmed by 0 bases and J by 7 bases, 2 bases remained unmatched. The CDR3 extends over 14 amino acids. CDR3 coding DNA: TGTGCCAGCAGTTACTCGACAGGGAGTGAAAAACTGTTTTTT. This sequence encodes CASSYSTGSEKLFF.

This clonotype appeared a few times. The V call is TRBV9, the J call TRBJ1-2; D might be TRBD1 (5 bases). The CDR3 runs 14 residues. Germline values: CDR1 SGDLS, CDR2 YYNGEE. V was clipped by 5 bases and J by 0 bases, with 11 bases between them. CDR3 nucleotides: TGTGCCAGCAGTGTCGGGGGGACTAACTATGGCTACACCTTC. Its protein product is CASSVGGTNYGYTF. The whole variable domain, remainder taken from reference TRBV9 and TRBJ1-2, is DSGVTQTPKHLITATGQRVTLRCSPRSGDLSVYWYQQSLDQGLQFLIQYYNGEERAKGNILERFSAQQFPDLHSELNLSSLELGDSALYFCASSVGGTNYGYTFGSGTRLTVV.

In DNA form, the CDR3 reads TGTGCCAGCAGCGCCCAGGTGGGCGTTAGCAATCAGCCCCAGCATTTT. Its translation: CASSAQVGVSNQPQHF. This chain connects TRBV21-1 to TRBJ1-5; the D call TRBD1 from the table was never checked on the DNA. TRBV21-1 is tagged as a pseudogene. The CDR3 runs 16 residues.

This rearrangement joins TRBV7-3 to TRBJ2-3; unclear D gene. CDR3 length: 13 amino acids. The V end lost 2 bases, the J end lost 10 bases, and 13 bases lay between the germline ends. The germline gives CDR1 SGHTA, CDR2 FQGTGA. Here the CDR3 reads CASSLLSSGPQYF. In DNA, the CDR3 is TGTGCCAGCAGCTTACTATCCTCCGGGCCGCAGTATTTT.

In its sample, this clonotype was seen a few times. The rearrangement joins TRBV10-3 to TRBJ2-1; unclear D gene. Germline CDR1 and CDR2: ENHRY and SYGVKD. The V end was cut by 3 bases, the J end by 8 bases, with 5 bases between. This CDR3 has 11 amino acids. CDR3 nucleotides: TGTGCCATCAGTGAATCGGATGAGCAGTTCTTC. Translation gives CAISESDEQFF.

A few counts support this clonotype. This chain connects TRBV2 to TRBJ2-1; D tentatively fits TRBD1 or TRBD2 (5 bases each). The CDR3 sequence is 14 residues long. CDR1 is SNHLY and CDR2 is FYNNEI in the germline V gene. Trimming shortened V by 8 bases and J by 8 bases, and 19 bases separated the two germline ends. CDR3 amino acids: CASVTRVNGDEQFF. The CDR3 coding sequence is TGTGCCAGCGTTACCAGGGTAAACGGGGATGAGCAGTTCTTC.

V gene TRBV28 combines with J gene TRBJ1-5; no definite D call. Germline CDR1 and CDR2: MDHEN and SYDVKM. The V and J ends lost 5 bases and 15 bases respectively, with 14 bases between them. The length of the CDR3 is 11 residues. DNA of the CDR3: TGTGCCAGCAGTCCCGGGCTCCTTCGGCATTTT. Translation: CASSPGLLRHF.

Only a few counts were recorded for this clonotype. The chain has TRBV7-2 and TRBJ1-2; D ambiguous. Germline V gives CDR1 SGHTA, CDR2 FQGNSA. The CDR3 has 14 residues. V shed 1 base and J shed 6 bases, with 12 bases lying between them. The CDR3 nucleotides read TGTGCCAGCAGCTTAGGGGCGGGTGGGGATGGCTACACCTTC. This codes for CASSLGAGGDGYTF.

V is TRBV4-1 and J is TRBJ1-1; possibly TRBD1 for D (6 bases). The CDR3 loop spans 14 amino acids. The V and J ends lost 4 bases and 3 bases respectively, with 12 bases between them. Germline lookup yields CDR1 MGHRA and CDR2 YSYEKL. The CDR3 DNA follows: TGCGCCAGCAGCCGCTCCTCAGGGGACACTGAAGCTTTCTTT. This gives the protein CASSRSSGDTEAFF.

This clonotype was picked up one time. The gene calls are TRBV3-1 and TRBJ2-7, with D maybe TRBD1 (6 bases). The germline V and J ends were trimmed by 0 bases and 7 bases, with 13 bases remaining between them. Germline-derived CDR1 and CDR2 are LGHDT and YNNKEL (reference sequence). The CDR3 contains 14 residues. The CDR3 sequence: CASSQELGAREQYF. The CDR3 DNA reads as TGTGCCAGCAGCCAAGAACTGGGGGCAAGGGAGCAGTACTTC.

This clonotype was counted a few times. The V call is TRBV7-9, the J call TRBJ2-7; D might be TRBD2 (5 bases). The V gene's germline CDR1 is SEHNR and CDR2 FQNEAQ (reference sequence). The V end lost 5 bases, the J end lost 0 bases, and 17 bases lay between the germline ends. This CDR3 is built from 16 residues. The CDR3 spells CASSPPVEVTSYEQYF. CDR3 sequence (DNA): TGTGCCAGCAGCCCCCCGGTGGAGGTAACCTCCTACGAGCAGTACTTC.

This chain connects TRBV7-6 to TRBJ2-3, with unresolved D. Per the germline V gene, CDR1 is SGHVS and CDR2 is FNYEAQ. The CDR3 is 17 amino acids. V was trimmed by 6 bases and J by 0 bases, leaving 19 bases between them. The CDR3 sequence: CASRRKPQLTSTDTQYF. In DNA form, the CDR3 reads TGTGCCAGCAGGCGAAAACCGCAGTTAACTAGCACAGATACGCAGTATTTT.

This clonotype has only a few counts. V is TRBV4-3 and J is TRBJ1-1; no reliable D call. Germline V gene sequence: CDR1 LGHNA, CDR2 YSLEER. V was cut by 0 bases and J by 0 bases, with 5 bases left in between. This CDR3 has 14 amino acids. The CDR3 region has the DNA TGCGCCAGCAGCCAAGAAGACTTGAACACTGAAGCTTTCTTT. This translates into CASSQEDLNTEAFF.

This clonotype has a single count. This chain joins TRBV27 and TRBJ2-1; D is unclear. CDR1 MNHEY and CDR2 SMNVEV come from the germline V gene (reference sequence). V was pared by 5 bases and J by 8 bases, with 19 bases between. This CDR3 spans 15 amino acids. Here the CDR3 reads CASSLLRASGDEQFF. In DNA, the CDR3 is TGTGCCAGCAGTCTCCTCCGGGCTAGTGGGGATGAGCAGTTCTTC.

The V gene is TRBV20-1, the J gene TRBJ1-1; TRBD1 aligns across 10 bases. CDR3 length: 14 amino acids. With 3 bases clipped from V and 3 bases from J, the junction kept 4 bases outside the gene matches. Germline V gives CDR1 DFQATT, CDR2 SNEGSKA (reference sequence). CDR3 DNA: TGCAGTGCTAGTGGGACAGGGGTTTACACTGAAGCTTTCTTT. Translated: CSASGTGVYTEAFF.

The chain links TRBV7-2 to TRBJ2-7; maybe TRBD2 (6 bases). Per the germline V gene, CDR1 is SGHTA and CDR2 is FQGNSA. The CDR3 spans 12 residues. Trimming removed 5 bases at V and 3 bases at J, with 8 bases between. The CDR3 sequence: CASSMTSYEQYF. DNA for the CDR3: TGTGCCAGCAGCATGACTAGCTACGAGCAGTACTTC.

The V call is TRBV20-1, the J call TRBJ2-1; 8 nucleotides match TRBD1. The germline V gene has CDR1 DFQATT and CDR2 SNEGSKA (reference sequence). The CDR3 covers 14 residues. The ends lost 6 bases at V and 7 bases at J; junction bases unmatched: 11. The CDR3 loop reads CSARVRTGRNEQFF. CDR3 bases: TGCAGTGCACGAGTGAGGACAGGGAGGAATGAGCAGTTCTTC.

The chain links TRBV6-5 to TRBJ1-5; 8 bases fit TRBD1. CDR3 length: 17 amino acids. The V gene end was trimmed by 2 bases and the J gene end by 3 bases; junction bases not matched to a gene: 9. Germline V CDR1 and CDR2: MNHEY, SVGAGI. The CDR3 region has the DNA TGTGCCAGCAGTTACCCCCCCTTGACAGGGGACAATCAGCCCCAGCATTTT. This gives the protein CASSYPPLTGDNQPQHF.

This clonotype was detected a few times. The genes are TRBV12-3 or TRBV12-4 and TRBJ2-3; 9 nucleotides align to TRBD2. The CDR3 length is 15 residues. V was pared by 3 bases and J by 6 bases, with 7 bases of the junction left unmatched. The CDR3 loop is CASSLRRGGMDTQYF. CDR3 nucleotide sequence: TGTGCCAGCAGTTTGAGGCGGGGGGGCATGGATACGCAGTATTTT.

This clonotype was observed a handful of times. J is TRBJ2-3 and V is TRBV5-4; D may be TRBD2 (5 bases). Germline loops: CDR1 SGHNT, CDR2 YYREEE (reference sequence). There are 15 residues in the CDR3. Trimming shortened V by 4 bases and J by 2 bases, and 14 bases separated the two germline ends. CDR3 in DNA: TGTGCCAGCAGCCCCGACTACCTAGACACAGATACGCAGTATTTT. This translates into CASSPDYLDTDTQYF.

V and J are TRBV11-3 and TRBJ1-5; D not certain. V shed 4 bases and J shed 11 bases, with 12 bases lying between them. Germline CDR1 SGHNT, CDR2 YENEEA. This CDR3 is built from 12 residues. The CDR3 here is CASSSSRLAQHF. The DNA for the CDR3 is TGTGCCAGCAGCTCGAGCAGGTTGGCCCAGCATTTT. Combining the CDR3 with reference TRBV11-3 and TRBJ1-5 gives the whole variable domain EAGVVQSPRYKIIEKKQPVAFWCNPISGHNTLYWYLQNLGQGPELLIRYENEEAVDDSQLPKDRFSAERLKGVDSTLKIQPAELGDSAVYLCASSSSRLAQHFGDGTRLSIL.

The V call is TRBV3-1, the J call TRBJ1-1, with 11 bases fitting TRBD1. The length of the CDR3 is 17 residues. V shed 1 base and J 0 bases; nucleotides not matched to a gene: 4. CDR1 is LGHDT, CDR2 YNNKEL, per germline (reference sequence). CDR3 nucleotide sequence: TGTGCCAGCAGCCAAGGGACAGGGGGCTGGATGAACACTGAAGCTTTCTTT. Its translation: CASSQGTGGWMNTEAFF. The variable domain in full, with the rest retrieved from reference TRBV3-1 and TRBJ1-1, is DTAVSQTPKYLVTQMGNDKSIKCEQNLGHDTMYWYKQDSKKFLKIMFSYNNKELIINETVPNRFSPKSPDKAHLNLHINSLELGDSAVYFCASSQGTGGWMNTEAFFGQGTRLTVV.

This clonotype was seen a few times. The rearrangement joins TRBV6-2 or TRBV6-3 to TRBJ2-3, with D possibly TRBD1 on 6 matching bases. This CDR3 has 14 amino acids. Trimming took 6 bases from V and 4 from J, leaving 14 bases between them. Germline V gives CDR1 MNHEY, CDR2 SVGEGT. The CDR3 loop reads CASRPTGLADTQYF. Here the CDR3 DNA reads TGTGCCAGCAGGCCAACAGGGTTGGCAGATACGCAGTATTTT.

This clonotype was seen more than once but under ten times. CDR3: CASSYSPPGSGVEKLFF. In DNA, the CDR3 is TGTGCCAGCAGTTACTCCCCCCCGGGTTCGGGGGTTGAAAAACTGTTTTTT. The genes are TRBV6-5 and TRBJ1-4; D might be TRBD1 (5 bases). This CDR3 has 17 amino acids. In germline, CDR1 is MNHEY, CDR2 SVGAGI. V was trimmed by 0 bases and J by 7 bases, leaving 18 bases between them.